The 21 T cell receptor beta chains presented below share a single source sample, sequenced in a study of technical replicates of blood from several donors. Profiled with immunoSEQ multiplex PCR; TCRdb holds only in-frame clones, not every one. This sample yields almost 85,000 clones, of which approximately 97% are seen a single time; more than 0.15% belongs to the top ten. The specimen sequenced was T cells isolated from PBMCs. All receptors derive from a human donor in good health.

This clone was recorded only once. The CDR3 coding sequence is TGCGCCAGCAGTGAGCGAGCGAACACCGGGGAGCTGTTTTTT. Protein product: CASSERANTGELFF. V gene TRBV10-1 combines with J gene TRBJ2-2; D gene uncertain. The germline V gene encodes CDR1 WNHNN and CDR2 SYGVQD (reference sequence). This CDR3 comprises 14 residues. Between the trimmed V and J ends, which lost 2 bases and 0 bases, there was a span of 4 bases.

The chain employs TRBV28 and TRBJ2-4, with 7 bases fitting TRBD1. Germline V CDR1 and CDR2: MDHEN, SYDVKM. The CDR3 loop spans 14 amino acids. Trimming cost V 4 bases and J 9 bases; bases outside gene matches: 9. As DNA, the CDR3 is TGTGCCAGCAGTTCCTCGCGACAGGGAAGCATTCAGTACTTC. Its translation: CASSSSRQGSIQYF.

CDR3 DNA: TGCGCCAGCAGCTTCGTCGGCGGAGGCAGCTACGAGCAGTACTTC. Translation gives CASSFVGGGSYEQYF. The V call is TRBV5-1, the J call TRBJ2-7; tentatively, D is TRBD2 (5 bases). CDR1 SGHRS and CDR2 YFSETQ come from the germline V gene. V gave up 2 bases and J gave up 3 bases, with 15 bases separating them. The CDR3 is 15 amino acids.

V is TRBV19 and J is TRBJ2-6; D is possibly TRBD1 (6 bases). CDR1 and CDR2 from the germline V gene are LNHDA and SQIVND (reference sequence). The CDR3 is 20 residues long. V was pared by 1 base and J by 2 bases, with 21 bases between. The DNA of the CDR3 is TGTGCCAGTAGTATAGGAACAGGGATCCAATATAGCCCTGGGGCCAACGTCCTGACTTTC. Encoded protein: CASSIGTGIQYSPGANVLTF.

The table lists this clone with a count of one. This CDR3 reads CASSSTSGYEQYF. The CDR3 region has the DNA TGTGCCAGCAGCTCGACTAGCGGCTACGAGCAGTACTTC. The chain links TRBV5-4 to TRBJ2-7; 9 nucleotides line up with TRBD2. The V gene end was trimmed by 3 bases and the J gene end by 3 bases; junction bases not matched to a gene: 1. From germline, CDR1 is SGHNT and CDR2 YYREEE (reference sequence). The CDR3 covers 13 residues.

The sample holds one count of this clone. CDR3 bases: TGTGCCAGCAGTCCCGGGGGGGGTTACCAAGAGACCCAGTACTTC. It codes for CASSPGGGYQETQYF. The V and J genes are TRBV27 and TRBJ2-5; 8 positions match TRBD2. Trimming at V came to 5 bases and at J to 0 bases, leaving 5 bases not matched to a gene. Germline lookup yields CDR1 MNHEY and CDR2 SMNVEV (reference sequence). This CDR3 is built from 15 residues.

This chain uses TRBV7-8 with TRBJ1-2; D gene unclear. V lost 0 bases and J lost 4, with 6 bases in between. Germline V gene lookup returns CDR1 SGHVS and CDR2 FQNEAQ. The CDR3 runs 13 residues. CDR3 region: CASSLALGYGYTF. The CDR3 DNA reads TGTGCCAGCAGCTTAGCGCTCGGCTATGGCTACACCTTC. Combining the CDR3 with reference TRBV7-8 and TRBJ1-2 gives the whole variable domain GAGVSQSPRYKVAKRGQDVALRCDPISGHVSLFWYQQALGQGPEFLTYFQNEAQLDKSGLPSDRFFAERPEGSVSTLKIQRTQQEDSAVYLCASSLALGYGYTFGSGTRLTVV.

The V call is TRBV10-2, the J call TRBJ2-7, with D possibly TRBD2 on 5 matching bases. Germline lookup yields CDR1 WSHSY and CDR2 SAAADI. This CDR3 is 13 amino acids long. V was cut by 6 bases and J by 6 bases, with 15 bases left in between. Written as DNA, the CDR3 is TGCGCCAGCAGCCGCTACTCGGGGTTCGAGCAGTACTTC. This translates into CASSRYSGFEQYF.

The DNA for the CDR3 is TGTGCCAGCAGTCGAGCGGGACAGGGAGGCCACGAGCAGTACTTC. It is translated as CASSRAGQGGHEQYF. The chain couples TRBV28 to TRBJ2-7, with 9 bases lining up with TRBD1. Losses at the gene ends were 5 bases for V and 5 bases for J; bases not matched to a gene: 10. CDR3 size: 15 residues. CDR1 and CDR2 (germline): MDHEN, SYDVKM.

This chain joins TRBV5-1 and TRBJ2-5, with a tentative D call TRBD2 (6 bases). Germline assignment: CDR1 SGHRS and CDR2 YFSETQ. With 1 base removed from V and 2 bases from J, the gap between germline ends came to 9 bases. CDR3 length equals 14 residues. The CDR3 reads CASSLTGDQETQYF. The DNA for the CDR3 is TGCGCCAGCAGCTTGACGGGGGATCAAGAGACCCAGTACTTC.

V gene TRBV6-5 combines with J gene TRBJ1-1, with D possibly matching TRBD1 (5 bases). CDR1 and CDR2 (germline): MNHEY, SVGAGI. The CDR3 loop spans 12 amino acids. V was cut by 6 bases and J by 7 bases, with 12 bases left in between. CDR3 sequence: CASRLWQGEAFF. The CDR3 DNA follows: TGTGCCAGCAGACTTTGGCAGGGTGAAGCTTTCTTT.

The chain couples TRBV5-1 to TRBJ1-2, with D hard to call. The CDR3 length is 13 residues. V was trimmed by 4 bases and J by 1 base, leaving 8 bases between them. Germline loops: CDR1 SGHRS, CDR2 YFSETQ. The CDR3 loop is CASSDGGNYGYTF. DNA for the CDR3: TGCGCCAGCAGCGACGGAGGTAACTATGGCTACACCTTC.

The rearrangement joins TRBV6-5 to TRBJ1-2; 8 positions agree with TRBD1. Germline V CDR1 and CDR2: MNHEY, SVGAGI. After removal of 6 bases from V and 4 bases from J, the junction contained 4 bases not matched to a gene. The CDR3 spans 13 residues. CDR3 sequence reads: CASRARGLYGYTF. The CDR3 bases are TGTGCCAGCAGAGCCAGGGGGCTCTATGGCTACACCTTC.

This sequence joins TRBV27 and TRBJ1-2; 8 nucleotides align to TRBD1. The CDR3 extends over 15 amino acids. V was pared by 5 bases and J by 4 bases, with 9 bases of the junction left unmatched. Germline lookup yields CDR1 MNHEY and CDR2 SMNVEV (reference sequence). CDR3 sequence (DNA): TGTGCCAGCAGTCCCCAGGGGGCAGGTGGCTATGGCTACACCTTC. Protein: CASSPQGAGGYGYTF.

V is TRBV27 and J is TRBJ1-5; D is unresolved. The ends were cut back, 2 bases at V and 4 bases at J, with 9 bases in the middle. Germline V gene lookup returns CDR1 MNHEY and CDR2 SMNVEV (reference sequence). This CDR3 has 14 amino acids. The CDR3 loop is CASSLLRSNQPQHF. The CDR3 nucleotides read TGTGCCAGCAGTTTACTCAGGTCGAATCAGCCCCAGCATTTT.

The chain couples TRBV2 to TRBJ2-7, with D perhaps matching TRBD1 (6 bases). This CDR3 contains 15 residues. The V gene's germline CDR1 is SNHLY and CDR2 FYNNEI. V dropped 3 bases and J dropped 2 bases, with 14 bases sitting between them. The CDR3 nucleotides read TGTGCCAGCAGTGACCCGGGACACCAAACCTACGAGCAGTACTTC. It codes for CASSDPGHQTYEQYF.

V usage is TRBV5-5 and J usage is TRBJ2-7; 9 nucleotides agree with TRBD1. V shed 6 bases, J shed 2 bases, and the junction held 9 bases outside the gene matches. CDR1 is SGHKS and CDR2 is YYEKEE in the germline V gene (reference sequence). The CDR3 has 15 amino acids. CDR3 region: CASKYPGTGPYEQYF. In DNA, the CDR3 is TGTGCCAGCAAATACCCCGGGACAGGGCCCTACGAGCAGTACTTC.

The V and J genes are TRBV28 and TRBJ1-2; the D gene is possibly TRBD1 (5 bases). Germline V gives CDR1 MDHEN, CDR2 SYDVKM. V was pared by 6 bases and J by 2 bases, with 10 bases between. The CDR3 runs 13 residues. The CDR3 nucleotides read TGTGCCAGCAGCCGACAGTCCAACTATGGCTACACCTTC. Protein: CASSRQSNYGYTF.

CDR3 in DNA: TGTGCTAGTGGATCCGGACAGGGGGAAGGCTACACCTTC. It specifies CASGSGQGEGYTF. This chain connects TRBV12-5 to TRBJ1-2, with 10 nucleotides matching TRBD1. The CDR3 totals 13 residues. V lost 6 bases, J lost 8 bases, and 6 bases stayed unmatched. The germline CDR1 and CDR2 sequences are LGHNT and FRNRAP.

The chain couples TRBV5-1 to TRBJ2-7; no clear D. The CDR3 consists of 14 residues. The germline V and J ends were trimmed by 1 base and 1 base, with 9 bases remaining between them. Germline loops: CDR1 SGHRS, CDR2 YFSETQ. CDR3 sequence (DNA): TGCGCCAGCAGCTTGACAGCCGGATCCTACGAGCAGTACTTC. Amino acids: CASSLTAGSYEQYF.

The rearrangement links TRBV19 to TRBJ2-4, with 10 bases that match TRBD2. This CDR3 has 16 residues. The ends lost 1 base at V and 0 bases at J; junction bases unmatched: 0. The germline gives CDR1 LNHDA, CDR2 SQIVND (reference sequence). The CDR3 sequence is CASSIGLAGAKNIQYF. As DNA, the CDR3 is TGTGCCAGTAGTATAGGACTAGCGGGAGCCAAAAACATTCAGTACTTC.